These 13 T cell receptor beta chains were all obtained from the same sample, sequenced in a study of vaccination and CD4 T cells after COVID-19. Sequenced with the Oncomine TCR Beta short-read assay was DNA taken from cultured CD4+ T cells. Using its own MiXCR run on the PCR reads, TCRdb lists one record per CDR3 protein. The repertoire holds around 12,000 distinct CDR3 sequences, around 40% seen once, with roughly 8.3% in the top ten. Their antigen targets remain unknown. The treatment here: approximately 11-day PBMC culture with coronavirus spike peptide pools or control peptides (ViraFEST assay). Material: CD4+ T cells from blood, cultured in vitro, obtained after SARS-CoV-2 vaccination. These receptor sequences come from a human donor who had recovered from COVID-19.

This clonotype counts as medium-sized. This sequence joins TRBV15 and TRBJ2-7; 14 bases are a match to TRBD2. The V and J ends lost 2 bases and 6 bases, in that order; junction bases with no gene match: 12. Germline CDR1 LNHNV, CDR2 YYDKDF (reference sequence). CDR3 size: 18 residues. CDR3 residues: CATSRMAGTSGSRGEQYF. The CDR3 nucleotides read TGTGCCACCAGCAGAATGGCCGGGACTAGCGGGAGTCGTGGCGAGCAGTACTTC.

This clonotype is deemed medium-sized (0.01 to 0.1%). The chain is built from TRBV20-1 and TRBJ1-1; D is unresolved. The V and J ends lost 8 bases and 4 bases respectively, with 20 bases between them. The CDR3 is 14 amino acids. Germline CDR1 reads DFQATT; CDR2 reads SNEGSKA (reference sequence). The CDR3 loop is CSLIVPGSGTEAFF. The CDR3 nucleotides read TGCAGTCTCATAGTTCCCGGCAGTGGCACTGAAGCTTTCTTT.

The genes are TRBV20-1 and TRBJ1-6; D call uncertain. The ends were cut back, 0 bases at V and 6 bases at J, with 18 bases in the middle. The CDR3 has 17 residues. Germline loops: CDR1 DFQATT, CDR2 SNEGSKA (reference sequence). The CDR3 region has the DNA TGCAGTGCTAGAGACAGAATGGACGGACGGGTTAATTCACCCCTCCACTTT. It is translated as CSARDRMDGRVNSPLHF.

This clonotype was recorded a few times. This rearrangement joins TRBV19 to TRBJ1-5; a possible D gene is TRBD1 (5 bases). The V end lost 0 bases, the J end lost 0 bases, and 6 bases lay between the germline ends. Germline lookup yields CDR1 LNHDA and CDR2 SQIVND (reference sequence). The CDR3 totals 15 residues. The CDR3 nucleotides read TGTGCCAGTAGTATAGATGGGGGTAGCAATCAGCCCCAGCATTTT. Translated, it gives CASSIDGGSNQPQHF.

V and J are TRBV20-1 and TRBJ2-7, with D perhaps matching TRBD1 (6 bases). The germline gives CDR1 DFQATT, CDR2 SNEGSKA (reference sequence). CDR3 length: 14 residues. V lost 6 bases and J 5 bases, leaving 20 bases between the germline ends. In DNA form, the CDR3 reads TGCAGTGCCGCCAACGGGCAGGGGACCCACGAGCAGTACTTC. This gives the protein CSAANGQGTHEQYF.

The chain is built from TRBV20-1 and TRBJ2-7, with 11 bases aligning to TRBD2. The CDR3 loop spans 15 amino acids. Per the germline V gene, CDR1 is DFQATT and CDR2 is SNEGSKA (reference sequence). The V and J ends lost 4 bases and 4 bases, in that order; junction bases with no gene match: 9. CDR3 nucleotides: TGCAGTGCTAACCACCGACTAGCGGGATCTTACGAGCAGTACTTC. This sequence encodes CSANHRLAGSYEQYF.

The chain links TRBV18 to TRBJ1-1; the match to TRBD1 covers 7 bases. Per the germline V gene, CDR1 is KGHSH and CDR2 is LQKENI. Trimming cost V 6 bases and J 5 bases; bases outside gene matches: 6. The CDR3 runs 13 residues. The chain's CDR3 is CASSLGQETEAFF. CDR3 nucleotides: TGTGCCAGCTCGCTCGGACAGGAAACTGAAGCTTTCTTT. Full variable domain (outside the CDR3, taken from reference TRBV18 and TRBJ1-1): NAGVMQNPRHLVRRRGQEARLRCSPMKGHSHVYWYRQLPEEGLKFMVYLQKENIIDESGMPKERFSAEFPKEGPSILRIQQVVRGDSAAYFCASSLGQETEAFFGQGTRLTVV.

The chain couples TRBV20-1 to TRBJ2-1, with D unresolved. V lost 2 bases and J lost 4, with 12 bases in between. Germline CDR1 reads DFQATT; CDR2 reads SNEGSKA (reference sequence). This CDR3 region has 14 residues. CDR3 nucleotides: TGCAGTGCTAGACCTCACTTCGGGTACAATGAGCAGTTCTTC. It translates to CSARPHFGYNEQFF.

The chain has TRBV6-2 or TRBV6-3 and TRBJ2-7; unclear D gene. The CDR3 has 13 amino acids. The V end lost 0 bases, the J end lost 7 bases, and 10 bases lay between the germline ends. Germline assignment: CDR1 MNHEY and CDR2 SVGEGT. CDR3: CASSYSTGMEQYF. The CDR3 nucleotides read TGTGCCAGCAGTTACTCCACCGGAATGGAGCAGTACTTC.

This clonotype was observed a handful of times. The chain has TRBV19 and TRBJ1-6; D remains ambiguous. V was pared by 9 bases and J by 8 bases, with 23 bases between. Looked up from germline, CDR1 is LNHDA and CDR2 is SQIVND (reference sequence). This CDR3 contains 16 residues. DNA of the CDR3: TGTGCCAGCAATTCGTTGAGGGCCAAGAGAGATTCACCCCTCCACTTT. Amino acid sequence: CASNSLRAKRDSPLHF.

The CDR3, as DNA: TGTGCCAGCAGTGGGTTGGCAGTGAACACTGAAGCTTTCTTT. Amino acids: CASSGLAVNTEAFF. The gene calls are TRBV2 and TRBJ1-1; no definite D call. The CDR3 runs to 14 residues. V lost 4 bases and J 0 bases, leaving 9 bases between the germline ends. Germline CDR1 is SNHLY and CDR2 is FYNNEI.

V gene TRBV20-1 combines with J gene TRBJ2-1; D is undetermined. CDR1 and CDR2 (germline): DFQATT, SNEGSKA (reference sequence). V lost 5 bases and J 0 bases, leaving 14 bases between the germline ends. CDR3 length equals 15 residues. CDR3 residues: CSAQVAASSYNEQFF. In DNA form, the CDR3 reads TGCAGTGCTCAAGTGGCGGCCAGCTCCTACAATGAGCAGTTCTTC.

This clonotype came up a few times. The V call is TRBV24-1, the J call TRBJ2-3; the match to TRBD2 covers 8 bases. The CDR3 consists of 13 residues. CDR1 and CDR2 (germline): KGHDR, SFDVKD. The V gene end was trimmed by 9 bases and the J gene end by 2 bases; junction bases not matched to a gene: 3. CDR3 sequence (DNA): TGTGCCACCGGAGCGGGAGACACAGATACGCAGTATTTT. It encodes CATGAGDTDTQYF.